This T cell receptor (beta chain) was recorded in a study of cytomegalovirus exposure and HLA in healthy donors. The PCR had 60 Vbeta and 13 Jbeta primers. Some clones are missing from TCRdb's copy, which holds only in-frame ones; the method was immunoSEQ multiplex PCR. The sample has tens of thousands of clones; 78% are singletons. The ends were cut back, 4 bases at V and 5 bases at J, with 8 bases in the middle. The CDR3 length is 12 residues. Germline V gene lookup returns CDR1 MDHEN and CDR2 SYDVKM. The receptor's source is a man aged 18 to 30 in good health and CMV-seropositive. V usage is TRBV28 and J usage is TRBJ1-2; a possible D gene is TRBD1 (6 bases). Sequenced material: PBMCs. For the CDR3, the DNA is TGTGCCAGCAGTTACAGGGCGTATGGCTACACCTTC. This codes for CASSYRAYGYTF.